The 7 T cell receptor beta chains given below trace back to one sample, sequenced in a study of long-term antiretroviral therapy in people with HIV. It was version v3.0 of the immunoSEQ assay that was run at survey level. Clones were read by immunoSEQ multiplex PCR, and TCRdb kept only the in-frame ones, dropping some. The sample consists of 15,000 to 20,000 clones, over 75% of them appearing once. The sequenced sample was unsorted PBMCs, obtained at the start of antiretroviral therapy, before treatment. The receptors were sampled from a woman aged 40-49 years with HIV.

This sequence joins TRBV7-2 and TRBJ2-2; maybe TRBD2 (7 bases). The V end was cut by 5 bases, the J end by 7 bases, with 17 bases between. The CDR3 extends over 15 amino acids. Germline V gene lookup returns CDR1 SGHTA and CDR2 FQGNSA. Here the CDR3 DNA reads TGTGCCAGCAGCCCTCTGGGGGGGCGGGGCGGGGAGCTGTTTTTT. Translation gives CASSPLGGRGGELFF.

V gene TRBV7-6 combines with J gene TRBJ2-2, with TRBD2 matching 7 bases. CDR1 is SGHVS, CDR2 FNYEAQ, per germline. The CDR3 is 15 residues long. The V and J ends lost 3 bases and 4 bases, in that order; junction bases with no gene match: 5. CDR3 sequence: CASSFISGVTGELFF. Written as DNA, the CDR3 is TGTGCCAGCAGCTTTATCAGCGGGGTCACCGGGGAGCTGTTTTTT. Variable domain in full (rest from reference TRBV7-6 and TRBJ2-2): GAGVSQSPRYKVTKRGQDVALRCDPISGHVSLYWYRQALGQGPEFLTYFNYEAQQDKSGLPNDRFSAERPEGSISTLTIQRTEQRDSAMYRCASSFISGVTGELFFGEGSRLTVL.

This clone appeared a few times. The chain recombines TRBV7-3 with TRBJ1-6; D is possibly TRBD1 (5 bases). The CDR3 length is 14 residues. Deletions cut 5 bases from V and 5 bases from J, with 10 bases between. From germline, CDR1 is SGHTA and CDR2 FQGTGA. The CDR3 coding sequence is TGTGCCAGCAGCCCAGGGATGAATAATTCACCCCTCCACTTT. As protein: CASSPGMNNSPLHF. The whole variable domain, remainder taken from reference TRBV7-3 and TRBJ1-6, is GAGVSQTPSNKVTEKGKYVELRCDPISGHTALYWYRQSLGQGPEFLIYFQGTGAADDSGLPNDRFFAVRPEGSVSTLKIQRTERGDSAVYLCASSPGMNNSPLHFGNGTRLTVT.

This sequence joins TRBV30 and TRBJ2-7; a possible D gene is TRBD1 (6 bases). Germline V lookup: CDR1 GTSNPN, CDR2 SVGIG (reference sequence). Trimming removed 0 bases from V and 6 bases from J, with 9 bases in between. This CDR3 spans 12 amino acids. CDR3 protein: CAWSVTGTEQYF. DNA for the CDR3: TGTGCCTGGAGTGTTACAGGGACCGAGCAGTACTTC.

The CDR3 nucleotides read TGTGCCAGCAGCCCCGGGACGCCCGGAACTGAAGCTTTCTTT. Protein sequence: CASSPGTPGTEAFF. The chain combines TRBV7-9 with TRBJ1-1, with a possible D match to TRBD1 (5 bases). The CDR3 contains 14 residues. Trimming took off 5 bases at V and 5 bases at J, with 15 bases between the two ends. Germline V lookup: CDR1 SEHNR, CDR2 FQNEAQ (reference sequence).

The table lists this clone with a count of one. The genes are TRBV7-9 and TRBJ1-4; D is ambiguous. In germline, CDR1 is SEHNR, CDR2 FQNEAQ (reference sequence). V shed 4 bases and J shed 0 bases, with 12 bases lying between them. The CDR3 extends over 16 amino acids. The CDR3 reads CASSSGDRATNEKLFF. The CDR3 coding sequence is TGTGCCAGCAGCTCCGGCGATCGGGCAACTAATGAAAAACTGTTTTTT. Using reference TRBV7-9 and TRBJ1-4 for the parts outside the CDR3, the full variable domain is DTGVSQNPRHKITKRGQNVTFRCDPISEHNRLYWYRQTLGQGPEFLTYFQNEAQLEKSRLLSDRFSAERPKGSFSTLEIQRTEQGDSAMYLCASSSGDRATNEKLFFGSGTQLSVL.

The chain is built from TRBV7-2 and TRBJ2-7, with TRBD2 identical over 10 bases. The ends lost 0 bases at V and 4 bases at J; junction bases unmatched: 0. The CDR3 runs 14 residues. The germline CDR1 and CDR2 sequences are SGHTA and FQGNSA. CDR3 DNA sequence: TGTGCCAGCAGCTTAGCAGCGGGGGGGTACGAGCAGTACTTC. As protein: CASSLAAGGYEQYF.